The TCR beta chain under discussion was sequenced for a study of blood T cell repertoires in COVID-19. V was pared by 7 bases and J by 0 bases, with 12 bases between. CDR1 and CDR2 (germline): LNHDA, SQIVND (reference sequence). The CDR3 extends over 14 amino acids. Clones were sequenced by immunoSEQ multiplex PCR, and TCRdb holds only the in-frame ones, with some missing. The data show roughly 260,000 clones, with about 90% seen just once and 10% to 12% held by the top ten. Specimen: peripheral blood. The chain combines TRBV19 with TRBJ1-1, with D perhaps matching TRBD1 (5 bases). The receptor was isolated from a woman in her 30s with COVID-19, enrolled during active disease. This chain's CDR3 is CASTVRGVNTEAFF. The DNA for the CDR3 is TGTGCCAGTACGGTTCGGGGGGTGAACACTGAAGCTTTCTTT.